The 13 T cell receptor beta chains given below trace back to one sample, sequenced in a study of shared clonotypes between healthy human individuals (dated by TCRdb to 2020 to 2022). Preparation of the library involved the immunoSEQ multiplex PCR assay. TCRdb stores this immuneACCESS table with in-frame sequences only. Part of the clones is absent; in the studies checked, under half of the shortfall reflects unresolved V genes, and no reason is known for the rest. This sample holds millions of clones; around nine tenths were observed only once. About 0.13% of the sample is held by the ten biggest clonotypes. The sequenced sample was naive CD4+ T cells sorted from blood. This specimen's cell subset or site label, per the study, means: CD45RA+ positively selected. The receptors derive from a man younger than 35 in good health.

The CDR3 is CASRQPGQGYGYTF. CDR3 DNA sequence: TGCGCCAGCAGGCAACCGGGACAGGGGTATGGCTACACCTTC. The rearrangement links TRBV5-1 to TRBJ1-2, with 10 bases aligning to TRBD1. The CDR3 runs to 14 residues. Unmatched junction bases numbered 6, after V lost 5 bases and J lost 5 bases. CDR1 SGHRS and CDR2 YFSETQ come from the germline V gene. Full variable domain (outside the CDR3, taken from reference TRBV5-1 and TRBJ1-2): KAGVTQTPRYLIKTRGQQVTLSCSPISGHRSVSWYQQTPGQGLQFLFEYFSETQRNKGNFPGRFSGRQFSNSRSEMNVSTLELGDSALYLCASRQPGQGYGYTFGSGTRLTVV.

The sample holds one count of this clone. The chain employs TRBV29-1 and TRBJ2-1, with 7 positions matching TRBD2. The CDR3 loop spans 13 amino acids. Germline CDR1 reads SQVTM; CDR2 reads ANQGSEA. The V segment lost 8 bases and the J segment 6 bases; nucleotides outside the gene matches: 10. CDR3 loop: CSFLGLVFNEQFF. The CDR3 nucleotides are TGCAGCTTCTTAGGACTAGTCTTCAATGAGCAGTTCTTC.

V and J are TRBV5-6 and TRBJ2-7; 8 bases are shared with TRBD1. This CDR3 contains 15 residues. With V trimmed by 5 bases and J by 2 bases, 9 bases remained unmatched. Germline V gives CDR1 SGHDT, CDR2 YYEEEE. CDR3 in amino acids: CASRTSGGIPYEQYF. The CDR3 region has the DNA TGTGCCAGCAGAACTTCAGGGGGCATTCCCTACGAGCAGTACTTC.

The chain carries TRBV7-2 and TRBJ2-1; D might be TRBD2 (5 bases). The V end lost 5 bases, the J end lost 9 bases, and 14 bases lay between the germline ends. This CDR3 is built from 13 residues. Germline loops: CDR1 SGHTA, CDR2 FQGNSA. DNA of the CDR3: TGTGCCAGCAGCCTGGACTTAGTAATTGAGCAGTTCTTC. Protein: CASSLDLVIEQFF.

On this clone: The sample holds other DNA sequences that translate to the same CDR3. The rearrangement links TRBV27 to TRBJ2-1, with TRBD1 matching over 7 bases. CDR1 is MNHEY, CDR2 SMNVEV, per germline (reference sequence). The junction had 0 bases not matched to a gene; V was cut back by 6 bases and J by 7 bases. This CDR3 has 11 residues. The CDR3 loop is CASSRGNEQFF. The CDR3 DNA reads TGTGCCAGCAGCAGGGGGAATGAGCAGTTCTTC.

Points on this clone: The junction departs from germline at one end; a sequencing error may be responsible. The chain has TRBV6-6 and TRBJ2-7; unclear D gene. CDR3 length: 16 amino acids. Germline V lookup: CDR1 MNHNY, CDR2 SVGAGI (reference sequence). This CDR3 is CASSNSDARSSYEQYF. CDR3 bases: TGTGCCAGCAGTAACTCAGATGCGAGGAGCTCCTACGAGCAGTACTTC.

On this clone: Distinct nucleotide sequences in the sample also encode this CDR3. The chain links TRBV5-1 to TRBJ1-1; 7 nucleotides align to TRBD1. The CDR3 runs 16 residues. Germline assignment: CDR1 SGHRS and CDR2 YFSETQ. V was clipped by 5 bases and J by 0 bases; unmatched bases: 10. DNA of the CDR3: TGCGCCAGCAGTCCTCAGGGGGTGGGGATGAACACTGAAGCTTTCTTT. This encodes CASSPQGVGMNTEAFF.

J is TRBJ1-6 and V is TRBV13; TRBD1 matches 8 bases. Trimming at V came to 3 bases and at J to 9 bases, leaving 4 bases not matched to a gene. The CDR3 is made up of 14 amino acids. Germline V gives CDR1 PRHDT, CDR2 FYEKMQ (reference sequence). The DNA for the CDR3 is TGTGCCAGCAGCTTCAGGGGGCGAGGTTCACCCCTCCACTTT. Protein product: CASSFRGRGSPLHF. The full variable domain, its missing parts supplied by reference TRBV13 and TRBJ1-6, is AAGVIQSPRHLIKEKRETATLKCYPIPRHDTVYWYQQGPGQDPQFLISFYEKMQSDKGSIPDRFSAQQFSDYHSELNMSSLELGDSALYFCASSFRGRGSPLHFGNGTRLTVT.

The chain links TRBV5-5 to TRBJ1-4; no definite D call. Germline V gene lookup returns CDR1 SGHKS and CDR2 YYEKEE (reference sequence). V gave up 1 base and J gave up 0 bases, with 4 bases separating them. The length of the CDR3 is 14 residues. DNA of the CDR3: TGTGCCAGCAGCTTGTGGGCAACTAATGAAAAACTGTTTTTT. Translated: CASSLWATNEKLFF.

This clone has just one count. This sequence joins TRBV18 and TRBJ2-2; D is unresolved. The CDR3 totals 16 residues. Germline CDR1 reads KGHSH; CDR2 reads LQKENI. V was shortened by 3 bases and J by 4 bases, with 15 bases between the two germline ends. CDR3 region: CASSPGRRQITGELFF. CDR3 coding DNA: TGTGCCAGCTCACCCGGCCGGCGGCAGATCACCGGGGAGCTGTTTTTT.

The DNA of the CDR3 is TGTGCCAGCAGCCCCCGGTCTGTGGCAACTAATGAAAAACTGTTTTTT. This sequence encodes CASSPRSVATNEKLFF. The rearrangement uses TRBV9 and TRBJ1-4; no clear D gene. The germline V gene encodes CDR1 SGDLS and CDR2 YYNGEE. V lost 4 bases and J 0 bases, leaving 13 bases between the germline ends. The CDR3 consists of 16 residues. Full variable domain (rest looked up from reference TRBV9 and TRBJ1-4): DSGVTQTPKHLITATGQRVTLRCSPRSGDLSVYWYQQSLDQGLQFLIQYYNGEERAKGNILERFSAQQFPDLHSELNLSSLELGDSALYFCASSPRSVATNEKLFFGSGTQLSVL.

Remarks on this clone: Other DNA sequences of this sample code for an identical CDR3. V is TRBV7-2 and J is TRBJ1-5, with D possibly matching TRBD1 (6 bases). With 6 bases removed from V and 7 bases from J, the gap between germline ends came to 13 bases. CDR3 length: 13 amino acids. Germline loops: CDR1 SGHTA, CDR2 FQGNSA. CDR3 region: CASSPQGGQPQHF. The CDR3 DNA reads TGTGCCAGCAGTCCACAGGGAGGACAGCCCCAGCATTTT.

The chain links TRBV28 to TRBJ2-5; TRBD1 matches 8 bases. V dropped 7 bases and J dropped 4; count of bases not matched to a gene: 2. This CDR3 has 12 amino acids. The germline CDR1 and CDR2 sequences are MDHEN and SYDVKM. The CDR3 bases are TGTGCCAGCACAGGGGGCACAGAGACCCAGTACTTC. Translated: CASTGGTETQYF.